This TCR beta chain was obtained from a study of CD8+CD57+ T cells in acquired aplastic anemia. On the study more broadly: An average of about 3.2 ug of DNA was obtained from sorted CD4+ and CD8+ cells. Study findings and constraints: Any difference that existed in CD8+ Simpson's diversity between patients and controls was not significant.

Flow cytometry had shown expanded CD8+CD57+ cells in the patients chosen for sequencing. Germline V lookup: CDR1 SNHLY, CDR2 FYNNEI. The CDR3 is 15 amino acids. V shed 4 bases, J shed 7 bases, and the junction held 10 bases outside the gene matches. This clonotype was seen a single time. Its matching antigen is unknown. TCR beta VDJ and CDR3 profiling used genomic DNA as template. TCRdb processed the reads anew with MiXCR; each CDR3 protein has one entry. The repertoire holds some 170,000 distinct CDR3 sequences, with roughly 48% as singletons. What was sequenced was sorted CD4+, CD8+, or CD8+CD57+ T cells (not recorded which) from PBMCs. The gene calls are TRBV2 and TRBJ2-7; TRBD1 matches 10 bases. The receptor was derived from a human donor with aplastic anemia. The CDR3 nucleotides are TGTGCCAGCAGTGTTGGGGACAGGGGTTTGCAGGAGCAGTACTTC. It translates to CASSVGDRGLQEQYF.